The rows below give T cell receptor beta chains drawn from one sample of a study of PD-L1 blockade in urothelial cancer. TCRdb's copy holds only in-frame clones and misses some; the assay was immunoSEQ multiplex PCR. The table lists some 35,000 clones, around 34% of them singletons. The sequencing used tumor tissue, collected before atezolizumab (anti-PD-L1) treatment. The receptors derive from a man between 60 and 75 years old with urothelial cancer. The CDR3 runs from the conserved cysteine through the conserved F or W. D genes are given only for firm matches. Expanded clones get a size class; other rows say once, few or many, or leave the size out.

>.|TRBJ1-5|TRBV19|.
TGTGCCACCATCGCCCAAGGGTTTGATCAGCCCCAGCATTTT
CATIAQGFDQPQHF
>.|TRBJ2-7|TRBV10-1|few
TGCGCCAGCAGTGACGACCTACGGCCCTACGAGCAGTACTTC
CASSDDLRPYEQYF
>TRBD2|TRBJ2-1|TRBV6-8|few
TGTGCCAGCAGTGGGACTAGCGGGAGTAGCGCGAATGAGCAGTTCTTC
CASSGTSGSSANEQFF
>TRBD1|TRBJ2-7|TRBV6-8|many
TGTGCCAGCAGTTACTCGAGGGACAGGGACTACGAGCAGTACTTC
CASSYSRDRDYEQYF
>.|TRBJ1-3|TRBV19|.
TGTGCCAGTAGTATAGGATGGAAGGGTTTCTCTGGAAACACCATATATTTT
CASSIGWKGFSGNTIYF
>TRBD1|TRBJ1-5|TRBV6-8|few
TGTGCCATCAGTCCTGACAGGGCGCGGCAGCCCCAGCATTTT
CAISPDRARQPQHF
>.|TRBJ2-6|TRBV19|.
TGTGCCAGTAGTATAGACAGGGCTGGGGCCAACGTCCTGACTTTC
CASSIDRAGANVLTF
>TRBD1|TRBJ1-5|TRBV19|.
TGTGCCAGTAGTCCCTCGAGGACAGGGGTCCAGCCCCAGCATTTT
CASSPSRTGVQPQHF
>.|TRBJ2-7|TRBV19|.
TGTGCCAGTAGTATGTCGCAGTCCTACGAGCAGTACTTC
CASSMSQSYEQYF
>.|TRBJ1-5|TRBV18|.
TGTGCCAGCTCCCAACAGGGCAATCAGCCCCAGCATTTT
CASSQQGNQPQHF
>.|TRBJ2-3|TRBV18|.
TGTGCCAGCTCGACCGCGGGACCTGATACGCAGTATTTT
CASSTAGPDTQYF
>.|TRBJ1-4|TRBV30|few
TGTGCCTGGAACAGGGAAGGTGAAAAACTGTTTTTT
CAWNREGEKLFF
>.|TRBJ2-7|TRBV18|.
TGTGCCAGCTCACCGCGGGCGACTACTGGGGAGCAGTACTTC
CASSPRATTGEQYF
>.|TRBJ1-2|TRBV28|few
TGTGCCAGCAGTGATGCGGGGACGGACTATGGCTACACCTTC
CASSDAGTDYGYTF
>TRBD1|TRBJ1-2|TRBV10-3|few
TGTGCCATCAGTGAGTCGACAGGGGAGGGATATGGCTACACCTTC
CAISESTGEGYGYTF
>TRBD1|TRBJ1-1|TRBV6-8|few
TGTGCCAGCAGAGACAGGGGAACTGAAGCTTTCTTT
CASRDRGTEAFF
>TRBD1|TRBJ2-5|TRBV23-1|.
TGCGCCAGCAGTCGGGGACAGGGTTACCAAGAGACCCAGTACTTC
CASSRGQGYQETQYF
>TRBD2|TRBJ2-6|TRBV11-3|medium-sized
TGTGCCAGCAGACCGGGGGGTGCAAGCTCTGGGGCCAACGTCCTGACTTTC
CASRPGGASSGANVLTF
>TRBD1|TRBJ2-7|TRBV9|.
TGTGCCAGCAGCGTTTTGGGACAGGGGGCTTACGAGCAGTACTTC
CASSVLGQGAYEQYF
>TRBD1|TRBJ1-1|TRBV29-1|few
TGCAGCGTTGGCGGACAGGGCAAGGACACTGAAGCTTTCTTT
CSVGGQGKDTEAFF
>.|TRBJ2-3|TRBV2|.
TGTGCCAGCAGTGAAGCTCTAACCACAGATACGCAGTATTTT
CASSEALTTDTQYF
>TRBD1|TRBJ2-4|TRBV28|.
TGTGCCAGCAGCAAGGAACGACAGGGGGCCATTCAGTACTTC
CASSKERQGAIQYF
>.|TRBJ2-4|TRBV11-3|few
TGTGCCAGCAGCGCCGATGGGCCACGGGACATTCAGTACTTC
CASSADGPRDIQYF
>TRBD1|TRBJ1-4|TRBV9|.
TGTGCCAGCAGCGTAGGCTCAGGACAGGGGGCTATAACTAATGAAAAACTGTTTTTT
CASSVGSGQGAITNEKLFF
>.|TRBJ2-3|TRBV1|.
TGCGCCAGCAGCCAAGATTTGTGGACAGGTAGCACAGATACGCAGTATTTT
CASSQDLWTGSTDTQYF
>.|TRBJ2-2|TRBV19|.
TGTGCCAGTAGTATAGTTGTGGGGCAGGGGTTGAACACCGGGGAGCTGTTTTTT
CASSIVVGQGLNTGELFF
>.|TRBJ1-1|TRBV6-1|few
TGTGCCAGCAGTGAAGGGGGCAGGGACACTGAAGCTTTCTTT
CASSEGGRDTEAFF
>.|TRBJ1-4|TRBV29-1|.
TGCAGCGTCCGCACGTCCTATGAAAAACTGTTTTTT
CSVRTSYEKLFF
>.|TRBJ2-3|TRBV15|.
TGTGCCACCAGCAGAGGAGTTTCCAATAGCACAGATACGCAGTATTTT
CATSRGVSNSTDTQYF
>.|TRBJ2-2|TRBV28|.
TGTGCCAGCAGTTTTGCAAGGACGGGGCAAAACACCGGGGAGCTGTTTTTT
CASSFARTGQNTGELFF
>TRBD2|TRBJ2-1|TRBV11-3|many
TGTGCCAGCAGCGATCGGACTAGCAAAATCCACAATGAGCAGTTCTTC
CASSDRTSKIHNEQFF
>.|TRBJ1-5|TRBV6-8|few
TGTGCCAGCAGACTCCAGGGGACGAGCAATCAGCCCCAGCATTTT
CASRLQGTSNQPQHF
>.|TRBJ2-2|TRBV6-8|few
TGTGCCAGCAGCAGGAAACCCGGGGAGCTGTTTTTT
CASSRKPGELFF
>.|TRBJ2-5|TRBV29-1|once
TGCAGCGTTGAATTGGGGGACCAAGAGACCCAGTACTTC
CSVELGDQETQYF
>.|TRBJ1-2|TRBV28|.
TGTGCCAGCAGATCGGACACGGGGAGAGGCTACACCTTC
CASRSDTGRGYTF
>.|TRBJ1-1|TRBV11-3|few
TGTGCCAGCAGCTTAGTAGGGCGCTACACTGAAGCTTTCTTT
CASSLVGRYTEAFF
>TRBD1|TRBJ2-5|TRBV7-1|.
TGTGCCAGCAGCAACTCGGACAGGGAACAAGAGACCCAGTACTTC
CASSNSDREQETQYF
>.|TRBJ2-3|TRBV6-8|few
TGTGCCATCAACGGGGGTCTAGCCAGCACAGATACGCAGTATTTT
CAINGGLASTDTQYF
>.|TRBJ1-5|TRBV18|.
TGTGCCAGCTCACCGGGAATACAAAATTGGGAAGGCAATCAGCCCCAGCATTTT
CASSPGIQNWEGNQPQHF
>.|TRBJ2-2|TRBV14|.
TGTGCCAGCAGCCACGGTGGCCAATATACTTTCGCGGGACACCCGAACACCGGGGAGCTGTTTTTT
CASSHGGQYTFAGHPNTGELFF
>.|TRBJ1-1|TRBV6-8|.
TGTGCCAGCAACCCAAGCGGGAGGGATCGGAGGAACACTGAAGCTTTCTTT
CASNPSGRDRRNTEAFF
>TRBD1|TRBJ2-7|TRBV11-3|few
TGTGCCAGCAGCCGGGACAGTAGCTCCTACGAGCAGTACTTC
CASSRDSSSYEQYF
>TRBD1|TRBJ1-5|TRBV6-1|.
TGTGCCAGCAGTGAAGGACACACGACAGGGACCAATCAGCCCCAGCATTTT
CASSEGHTTGTNQPQHF
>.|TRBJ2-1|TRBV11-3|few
TGTGCCAGCAGCTCCTCGGGTGAGTACAATGAGCAGTTCTTC
CASSSSGEYNEQFF
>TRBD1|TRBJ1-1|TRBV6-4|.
TGTGCCAGCAGTGCCCGGGACAGGGTACGGGCTGAAGCTTTCTTT
CASSARDRVRAEAFF
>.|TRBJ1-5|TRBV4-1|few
TGCGCCAGCAGCCAAGAGCGGGTGGCTCAGCCCCAGCATTTT
CASSQERVAQPQHF
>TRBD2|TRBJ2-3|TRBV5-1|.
TGCGCCAGCAGCTCCAGCGGGGGGACTAGCACAGATACGCAGTATTTT
CASSSSGGTSTDTQYF
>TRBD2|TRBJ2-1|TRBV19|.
TGTGCCAGTAGTGCCCCCGGGACTAGCGGGAATGAGCAGTTCTTC
CASSAPGTSGNEQFF